The clone carrying this T cell receptor beta chain was recorded a few times. What it binds is unknown. The sample is drawn from a study of molecular identifiers for immune sequencing clone quantification. Turning to the study itself: The replicates split RNA from approximately 20,000 or 100,000 naive CD8 cells five ways and sequenced four. General study points: More than 97% of effector molecules, versus under 1% of naive-cell molecules, belonged to clones above 20 RNA copies. A shared barcode on identical TCR molecules could lead to underestimated sizes for highly expanded clones.

The authors gated naive CD8 T cells as CD8+CD4-CCR7+CD45RA+ for sorting. TCRdb reanalysed the PCR reads using MiXCR and keeps one entry per CDR3 protein. The table includes approximately 630,000 distinct CDR3 sequences, 25% detected once. CDR1 is SNHLY and CDR2 is FYNNEI in the germline V gene. The V end lost 10 bases, the J end lost 9 bases, and 22 bases lay between the germline ends. The CDR3 sequence is 14 residues long. The receptor was derived from a human donor in good health. Some libraries in this study had Jurkat cell RNA spiked in. Sequenced sample: naive CD8+ T cells from blood, with Jurkat cell RNA spiked in. Subset specified: FACS-sorted CD8+CD4-CCR7+CD45RA+ naive T cells. This chain joins TRBV2 and TRBJ2-1; a weak D match, TRBD2 (6 bases). The CDR3 region has the DNA TGTGCCATTCCCAACCCGCGGCGGGATGGTGAGCAGTTCTTC. Encoded protein: CAIPNPRRDGEQFF.